The source of this TCR beta chain is a study of tumor-infiltrating lymphocytes in oesophageal squamous cell carcinoma. This CDR3 contains 16 residues. Per germline, CDR1 SGHTA and CDR2 FQGNSA. V shed 0 bases, J shed 5 bases, and the junction held 7 bases outside the gene matches. Each CDR3 protein is one row after TCRdb ran MiXCR on the PCR reads. Altogether approximately 18,000 distinct CDR3 sequences are present, under 50% being singletons, with the ten largest covering almost 7%. This chain joins TRBV7-2 and TRBJ2-1; 7 nucleotides align to TRBD1. This clonotype originated in a male donor with esophageal squamous cell carcinoma. What was sequenced was blood. DNA of the CDR3: TGTGCCAGCAGCTTAGCGGCGACAGGGACAAACAATGAGCAGTTCTTC. Protein product: CASSLAATGTNNEQFF.